Shown below are 2 T cell receptor beta chains from a single sample sequenced in a study of blood T cell repertoires in COVID-19. TCRdb's copy holds only in-frame clones and misses some; the assay was immunoSEQ multiplex PCR. The sample lists about 100,000 clones, about four fifths occurring once. Sequencing was done on a sample of peripheral blood. The source is a woman aged 80 or over with active or convalescent COVID-19.

This clone was counted only a few times. The chain is built from TRBV4-1 and TRBJ1-6; perhaps TRBD1 as D (6 bases). V lost 0 bases and J 9 bases, leaving 18 bases between the germline ends. The CDR3 spans 17 residues. CDR1 and CDR2 (germline): MGHRA, YSYEKL. The CDR3 here is CASSQDSGTRYLSPLHF. Here the CDR3 DNA reads TGCGCCAGCAGCCAAGATTCCGGGACAAGGTACCTTTCACCCCTCCACTTT.

This sequence joins TRBV18 and TRBJ1-6; 8 bases map to TRBD1. The CDR3 spans 13 residues. The V and J ends lost 5 bases and 10 bases, in that order; junction bases with no gene match: 4. The V gene's germline CDR1 is KGHSH and CDR2 LQKENI. The CDR3 nucleotides read TGTGCCAGCTCAGGACAGGGAGAATCACCCCTCCACTTT. Protein: CASSGQGESPLHF.